Shown below are 13 T cell receptor beta chains from a single sample sequenced in a study of technical replicates of blood from a handful of donors. Data came from immunoSEQ multiplex PCR; TCRdb stores just in-frame clones and leaves some out. In the table there are approximately 76,000 clones, 95% to 98% of which are singletons. The specimen sequenced was T cells isolated from PBMCs. These receptors originate from a human donor in good health.

V usage is TRBV28 and J usage is TRBJ2-2, with 11 bases lining up with TRBD1. V gave up 6 bases and J gave up 4 bases; unmatched junction bases: 7. This CDR3 comprises 16 residues. Germline assignment: CDR1 MDHEN and CDR2 SYDVKM. The CDR3 bases are TGTGCCAGCAGCTCTAGGACAGGGGGCTTCACCGGGGAGCTGTTTTTT. Translated: CASSSRTGGFTGELFF.

The rearrangement links TRBV4-1 to TRBJ1-1, with TRBD1 matching over 7 bases. The CDR3 is made up of 15 amino acids. Germline trimming cut 1 base from V and 10 bases from J; bases unmatched to any gene: 12. Germline CDR1 and CDR2: MGHRA and YSYEKL. The chain's CDR3 is CASSQGVVLKGAAFF. CDR3 sequence (DNA): TGCGCCAGCAGCCAAGGGGTCGTCCTAAAGGGGGCAGCTTTCTTT.

V gene TRBV7-2 combines with J gene TRBJ2-5; 8 bases match TRBD1. Germline V lookup: CDR1 SGHTA, CDR2 FQGNSA. The CDR3 is 16 amino acids. J was trimmed by 5 bases and V by 5 bases; bases with no gene match: 13. CDR3 in amino acids: CASSRSTGGRGETQYF. The CDR3 bases are TGTGCCAGCAGCAGATCAACAGGGGGTAGAGGGGAGACCCAGTACTTC.

This sequence joins TRBV6-5 and TRBJ1-5; 8 nucleotides line up with TRBD1. The CDR3 runs 14 residues. CDR1 is MNHEY and CDR2 is SVGAGI in the germline V gene. With V trimmed by 0 bases and J by 7 bases, 2 bases remained unmatched. The CDR3 nucleotides read TGTGCCAGCAGTTACTCGACAGGGGACCAGCCCCAGCATTTT. Translating it yields CASSYSTGDQPQHF.

CDR3 bases: TGTGCCAGCAGTGGGGGACAGACCGGGGAGCTGTTTTTT. This translates into CASSGGQTGELFF. This chain joins TRBV6-4 and TRBJ2-2; TRBD1 agrees at 7 bases. From germline, CDR1 is MRHNA and CDR2 SNTAGT. There are 13 residues in the CDR3. Trimming cost V 4 bases and J 5 bases; bases outside gene matches: 1.

The chain is built from TRBV12-5 and TRBJ1-2; TRBD1 matches 7 bases. The germline V gene has CDR1 LGHNT and CDR2 FRNRAP. V was clipped by 0 bases and J by 5 bases; unmatched bases: 9. This CDR3 is 16 amino acids long. For the CDR3, the DNA is TGTGCTAGTGGTTTGGTACTTGGGACAGTGACTTATGGCTACACCTTC. Encoded protein: CASGLVLGTVTYGYTF.

The V gene is TRBV9, the J gene TRBJ2-2; no firm D call. There are 15 residues in the CDR3. V lost 3 bases, J lost 1 base, and 10 bases lay in between. Germline CDR1 is SGDLS and CDR2 is YYNGEE. In DNA, the CDR3 is TGTGCCAGCAGCGCGGTCTCCGGGAACACCGGGGAGCTGTTTTTT. Translation gives CASSAVSGNTGELFF.

The rearrangement uses TRBV6-1 and TRBJ2-7; the D gene is possibly TRBD1 (5 bases). Germline V gene data show CDR1 as MNHNS and CDR2 as SASEGT. This CDR3 contains 14 residues. Trimming removed 9 bases at V and 1 base at J, with 16 bases between. CDR3 loop: CASQARATSYEQYF. The CDR3 DNA reads as TGTGCCAGTCAGGCCAGGGCAACGTCCTACGAGCAGTACTTC.

The chain recombines TRBV11-2 with TRBJ1-1; D ambiguous. This CDR3 is 14 amino acids long. The V gene lost 2 bases and the J gene lost 1 base, with 8 bases spanning the gap. Germline lookup yields CDR1 SGHAT and CDR2 FQNNGV. The DNA of the CDR3 is TGTGCCAGCAGCTTAAATCTTCGGAACACTGAAGCTTTCTTT. Translation gives CASSLNLRNTEAFF. The whole variable domain, filled in from reference TRBV11-2 and TRBJ1-1, reads EAGVAQSPRYKIIEKRQSVAFWCNPISGHATLYWYQQILGQGPKLLIQFQNNGVVDDSQLPKDRFSAERLKGVDSTLKIQPAKLEDSAVYLCASSLNLRNTEAFFGQGTRLTVV.

The V call is TRBV5-1, the J call TRBJ1-5, with TRBD1 matching 11 bases. Unmatched junction bases numbered 5, after V lost 3 bases and J lost 6 bases. The CDR3 loop spans 15 amino acids. Germline values: CDR1 SGHRS, CDR2 YFSETQ. The CDR3 is CASSSGQGGSQPQHF. The CDR3 DNA sequence: TGCGCCAGCAGCTCGGGACAGGGGGGCTCTCAGCCCCAGCATTTT.

V is TRBV5-1 and J is TRBJ2-7; 11 bases line up with TRBD1. Germline loops: CDR1 SGHRS, CDR2 YFSETQ. This CDR3 region has 14 residues. V lost 4 bases, J lost 2 bases, and 2 bases stayed unmatched. The CDR3 nucleotides read TGCGCCAGCAGCCGGGGACAGGGGGCCTACGAGCAGTACTTC. It encodes CASSRGQGAYEQYF.

The chain links TRBV11-3 to TRBJ2-5; a possible D gene is TRBD1 (7 bases). Germline loops: CDR1 SGHNT, CDR2 YENEEA. The CDR3 is 19 amino acids. Trimming removed 0 bases at V and 6 bases at J, with 26 bases between. CDR3 amino acids: CASSLDVFLDQGGGQTQYF. DNA of the CDR3: TGTGCCAGCAGCTTAGATGTGTTCCTCGATCAGGGGGGCGGACAGACCCAGTACTTC.

In DNA form, the CDR3 reads TGTGCCAGCAGTTCAGGCCAGGTGGGCACAGATACGCAGTATTTT. It is translated as CASSSGQVGTDTQYF. The gene calls are TRBV27 and TRBJ2-3, with no clear D. This CDR3 comprises 15 residues. Deletions cut 4 bases from V and 1 base from J, with 12 bases between. Germline V CDR1 and CDR2: MNHEY, SMNVEV (reference sequence).